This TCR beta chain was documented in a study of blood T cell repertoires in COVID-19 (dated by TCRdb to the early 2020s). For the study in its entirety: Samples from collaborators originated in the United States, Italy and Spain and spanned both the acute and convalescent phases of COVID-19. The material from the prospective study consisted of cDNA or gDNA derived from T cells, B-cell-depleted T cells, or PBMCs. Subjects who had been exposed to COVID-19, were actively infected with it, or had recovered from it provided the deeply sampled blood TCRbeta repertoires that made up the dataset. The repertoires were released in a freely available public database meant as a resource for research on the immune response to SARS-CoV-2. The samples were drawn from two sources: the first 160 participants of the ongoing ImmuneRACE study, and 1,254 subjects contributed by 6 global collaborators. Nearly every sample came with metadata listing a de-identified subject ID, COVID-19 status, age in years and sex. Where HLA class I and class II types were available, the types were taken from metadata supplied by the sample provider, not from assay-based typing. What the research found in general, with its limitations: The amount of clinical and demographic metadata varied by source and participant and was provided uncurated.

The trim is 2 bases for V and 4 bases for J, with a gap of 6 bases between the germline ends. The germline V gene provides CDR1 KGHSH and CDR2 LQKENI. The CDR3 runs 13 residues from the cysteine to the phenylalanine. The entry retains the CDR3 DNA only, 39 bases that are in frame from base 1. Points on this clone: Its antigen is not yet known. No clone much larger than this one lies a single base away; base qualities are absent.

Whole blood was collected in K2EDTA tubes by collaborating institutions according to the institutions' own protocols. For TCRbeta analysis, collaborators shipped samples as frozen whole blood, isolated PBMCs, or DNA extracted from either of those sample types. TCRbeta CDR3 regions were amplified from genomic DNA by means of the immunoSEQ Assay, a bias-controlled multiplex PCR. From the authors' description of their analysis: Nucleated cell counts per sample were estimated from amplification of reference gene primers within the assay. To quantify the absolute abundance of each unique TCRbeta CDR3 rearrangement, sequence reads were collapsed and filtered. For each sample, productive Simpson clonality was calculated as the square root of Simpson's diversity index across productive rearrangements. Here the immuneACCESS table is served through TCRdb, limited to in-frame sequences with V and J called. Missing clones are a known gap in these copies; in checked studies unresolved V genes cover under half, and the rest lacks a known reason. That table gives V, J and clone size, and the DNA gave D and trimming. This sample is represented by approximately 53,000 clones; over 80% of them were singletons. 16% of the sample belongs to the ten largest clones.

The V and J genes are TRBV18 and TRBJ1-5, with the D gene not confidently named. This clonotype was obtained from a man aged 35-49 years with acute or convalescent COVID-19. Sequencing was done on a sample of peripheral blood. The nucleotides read TGTGCCAGCTCACCATCAGCGAATCAGCCCCAGCATTTT. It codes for CASSPSANQPQHF.